This T cell receptor (beta chain) was documented in a study of monozygotic twins with inflammatory bowel disease. Germline V lookup: CDR1 SGHTA, CDR2 FQGNSA. The CDR3 runs 16 residues. Using TCRalpha and TCRbeta cDNA, the researchers carried out two nested PCRs that lasted approximately 17 and 9 cycles. Each CDR3 protein gets one entry in TCRdb, which reprocessed the 5' RACE reads and gives no DNA. The sample holds around 99,000 distinct CDR3 sequences. Worth noting for this clonotype: Its antigen is not identified.

Whole-study findings and limits: Whereas healthy co-twins had higher TCRbeta diversity (inverse Simpson), IBD patients had lower diversity.

The chain links TRBV7-2 to TRBJ2-1; TCRdb's D gene call, TRBD1, goes unchecked for lack of DNA. The receptor was isolated from a human donor with ulcerative colitis or Crohn's disease, or a healthy co-twin of an affected twin (not recorded which). Sequencing was carried out using blood. The CDR3 region is CASSTLPGQGFNEQFF.